Listed below are T cell receptor beta chains from one sample, sequenced in a study of cytomegalovirus exposure and HLA in healthy donors. TCRdb's table, derived via immunoSEQ multiplex PCR, lists solely in-frame clones and lacks some. There are about 160,000 clones in the sample; about 96% occur only once, and around 0.9% lies in the top ten. Material for sequencing was PBMCs. The receptors stem from a woman aged 18-29 years in good health and CMV-seronegative. The CDR3 runs from the conserved cysteine through the conserved F or W. D genes are given only for firm matches. The size of a clone is reported for some rows only, either as once, few or many, or as a class for expanded clones.

J gene | clone size | D gene | V gene | CDR3 DNA | CDR3 protein
TRBJ1-2 | - | TRBD1 | TRBV7-2 | TGTGCCAGCAGCTTAGCGGGAACCGTTGGGACAGGGATGGCCTTC | CASSLAGTVGTGMAF
TRBJ2-7 | - | - | TRBV6-5 | TGTGCCAGCAGCGAAGCCCCACCGGGTTTCGAGCAGTACTTC | CASSEAPPGFEQYF
TRBJ2-7 | - | - | TRBV27 | TGTGCCAGCAGTTTAGGGCAGGAGGTCTACGAGCAGTACTTC | CASSLGQEVYEQYF
TRBJ1-1 | - | - | TRBV4-3 | TGCGCCAGCAGACCTTCCGGGACATCGGGCACTGAAGCTTTCTTT | CASRPSGTSGTEAFF
TRBJ2-7 | - | TRBD1 | TRBV5-1 | TGCGCCAGCAGAAAGGACAGGGTGACCCACGAGCAGTACTTC | CASRKDRVTHEQYF
TRBJ2-7 | - | TRBD1 | TRBV5-1 | TGCGCCAGCAGCCCCGGACAGGGCTCCTACGAGCAGTACTTC | CASSPGQGSYEQYF
TRBJ2-5 | - | TRBD2 | TRBV4-2 | TGTGCCAGCAGCCAAGATTGGACTAGCGGGGCCGCCCAGTACTTC | CASSQDWTSGAAQYF
TRBJ1-5 | - | - | TRBV6-1 | TGTGCCAGCACCGGGGGGGATTTGGGCAATCAGCCCCAGCATTTT | CASTGGDLGNQPQHF
TRBJ1-1 | - | - | TRBV7-3 | TGTGCCAGCAGCCTGGGACACTCGAACACTGAAGCTTTCTTT | CASSLGHSNTEAFF
TRBJ1-4 | - | - | TRBV7-2 | TGTGCCAGCAGCTTAGGAGGGCACTCTAATGAAAAACTGTTTTTT | CASSLGGHSNEKLFF
TRBJ1-5 | - | - | TRBV7-2 | TGTGCCAGCAGCTACCGGGGGGGTGAAGGACAGCCCCAGCATTTT | CASSYRGGEGQPQHF
TRBJ2-7 | - | - | TRBV19 | TGTGCCAGTAGGTCCCAGGGAACCTACGAGCAGTACTTC | CASRSQGTYEQYF
TRBJ2-5 | - | TRBD2 | TRBV19 | TGTGCCAGTAGTAATGGCGGGGTTCTAGCGGGGGGGCGTCAAGAGACCCAGTACTTC | CASSNGGVLAGGRQETQYF
TRBJ2-1 | - | TRBD2 | TRBV11-2 | TGTGCCACAGCGCGGGAAAGCGGGGGTCCCTACAATGAGCAGTTCTTC | CATARESGGPYNEQFF
TRBJ2-7 | - | - | TRBV7-9 | TGTGCCAGCAGCTTCGATCAGGGTGAGCAGTACTTC | CASSFDQGEQYF
TRBJ2-7 | - | TRBD2 | TRBV4-2 | TGTGCCAGCAGCCAAGCCTGGACTAGCGGGGGGCTCGAGCAGTACTTC | CASSQAWTSGGLEQYF
TRBJ1-2 | - | TRBD1 | TRBV5-1 | TGCGCCAGCACCCAGGGGGCTGCTAACTATGGCTACACCTTC | CASTQGAANYGYTF
TRBJ2-7 | - | - | TRBV25-1 | TGTGCCAGCATTTCTAGGTACTACGAGCAGTACTTC | CASISRYYEQYF
TRBJ2-2 | - | - | TRBV4-1 | TGCGCCAGCCTTACAGTCGCGGGGACCGGGGAGCTGTTTTTT | CASLTVAGTGELFF
TRBJ1-2 | - | - | TRBV5-1 | TGCGCCAGCAGCTTGGGGGCCTTTGTTAGACAGCCGGACTATGGCTACACCTTC | CASSLGAFVRQPDYGYTF
TRBJ1-2 | - | - | TRBV5-4 | TGTGCCAGCAGCCCTACAATCGTGGTGGCGGGGGGTGGCTACACCTTC | CASSPTIVVAGGGYTF
TRBJ1-5 | - | - | TRBV19 | TGTGCCAGTACTTTGGTCCTAGGCAGGGGCAATCAGCCCCAGCATTTT | CASTLVLGRGNQPQHF
TRBJ2-1 | - | - | TRBV19 | TGTGCCAGTAGTACCGGACAGTACAATGAGCAGTTCTTC | CASSTGQYNEQFF
TRBJ1-5 | - | - | TRBV27 | TGTGCCAGCAGCCCATTTCGGGGGAGGGATCAGCCCCAGCATTTT | CASSPFRGRDQPQHF
TRBJ1-1 | - | TRBD1 | TRBV10-3 | TGTGCCATCAGTCGGGGACAGGGGAGGAACACTGAAGCTTTCTTT | CAISRGQGRNTEAFF
TRBJ2-5 | - | TRBD1 | TRBV27 | TGTGCCAGCAGTGAGGGGGCGTGGGAGACCCAGTACTTC | CASSEGAWETQYF
TRBJ1-5 | - | - | TRBV9 | TGTGCCAGCGGGGGGGGCAGGGAAAATCAGCCCCAGCATTTT | CASGGGRENQPQHF
TRBJ2-6 | - | - | TRBV7-6 | TGTGCCAGCAGCTCTCCTTGGGGCAGGCGCTCTGGGGCCAACGTCCTGACTTTC | CASSSPWGRRSGANVLTF
TRBJ1-5 | - | - | TRBV19 | TGTGCCAGTAGTCCGACACCTGATAGCAATCAGCCCCAGCATTTT | CASSPTPDSNQPQHF
TRBJ1-4 | - | TRBD1 | TRBV11-2 | TGTGCCAGCAGTCGCCGGGACAGCCTCGGGGCTAATGAAAAACTGTTTTTT | CASSRRDSLGANEKLFF
TRBJ2-3 | - | - | TRBV6-1 | TGTGCCAGCAGTGAACTCGCCCCACATGAAGGCACAGATACGCAGTATTTT | CASSELAPHEGTDTQYF
TRBJ2-2 | - | - | TRBV5-6 | TGTGCCAGCAGCTTTAGGGGATTGAACACCGGGGAGCTGTTTTTT | CASSFRGLNTGELFF
TRBJ1-1 | - | - | TRBV11-2 | TGTGCCAGCAGGGGGAGGGCCCGGGACACTGAAGCTTTCTTT | CASRGRARDTEAFF
TRBJ2-3 | - | TRBD2 | TRBV27 | TGTGCCAGCAGCTACGGACTAGCGGGGGGGTCCGCTCGCACAGATACGCAGTATTTT | CASSYGLAGGSARTDTQYF
TRBJ1-6 | - | - | TRBV27 | TGTGCCAGCAGTTTATCGGGGGGGCGTTCCGGTATGGCCCTCCACTTT | CASSLSGGRSGMALHF
TRBJ2-3 | - | - | TRBV2 | TGTGCCAGCAGAAAAAATCAGGGGGATACGCAGTATTTT | CASRKNQGDTQYF
TRBJ2-7 | - | - | TRBV7-9 | TGTGCCAGCAGCTTGGCGGGACTTTTCGAGCAGTACTTC | CASSLAGLFEQYF
TRBJ2-1 | - | - | TRBV6-6 | TGTGCCAGCAGTACCGACACCTACAATGAGCAGTTCTTC | CASSTDTYNEQFF
TRBJ1-3 | - | - | TRBV25-1 | TGTGCCAGCAGAGTGGGCGCCGGAAACACCATATATTTT | CASRVGAGNTIYF
TRBJ2-4 | - | - | TRBV5-4 | TGTGCCAGCAGTCCCGCAGGGGTTTCCAAAAACATTCAGTACTTC | CASSPAGVSKNIQYF
TRBJ2-7 | - | - | TRBV6-6 | TGTGCCAGCAGTTACTCGGGGGACACCCGCTGGTACGAGCAGTACTTC | CASSYSGDTRWYEQYF
TRBJ2-5 | - | TRBD2 | TRBV6-1 | TGTGCCAGCAGTGAAGCGATCGGGGGGATTCAAGAGACCCAGTACTTC | CASSEAIGGIQETQYF
TRBJ1-3 | once | - | TRBV6-1 | TGTGCCAGCCAGCGTCCGGCTGGAAACACCATATATTTT | CASQRPAGNTIYF
TRBJ2-5 | - | TRBD1 | TRBV4-2 | TGTGCCAGCAGCCAAGTCACAGGGGGCAGAGAGACCCAGTACTTC | CASSQVTGGRETQYF
TRBJ2-1 | - | - | TRBV4-2 | TGTGCCAGCAGCCATGGAGAGGCCTACAATGAGCAGTTCTTC | CASSHGEAYNEQFF
TRBJ1-4 | - | - | TRBV4-1 | TGCGCCAGCAGCCAAGATTTACAGGGCTTTAATGAAAAACTGTTTTTT | CASSQDLQGFNEKLFF
TRBJ2-1 | - | TRBD1 | TRBV4-3 | TGCGCCAGCAGCCAGAAGTGGGGACAGGGGGACAATGAGCAGTTCTTC | CASSQKWGQGDNEQFF
TRBJ2-4 | - | - | TRBV4-1 | TGCGCCAGCAGCCAAGTCGGCGGGGGCCCCCACATTCAGTACTTC | CASSQVGGGPHIQYF
TRBJ1-1 | - | TRBD1 | TRBV2 | TGTGCCAGCAGCCCTACAGGGGGCAGGATGGCCGGGGGCGCTTTCTTT | CASSPTGGRMAGGAFF
TRBJ1-1 | - | - | TRBV5-1 | TGCGCCAGCAGCAGTTCCGGGACAAATCCGGCTGAAGCTTTCTTT | CASSSSGTNPAEAFF
TRBJ2-7 | - | TRBD2 | TRBV27 | TGTGCCAGCAGTTTAACAGCGGGGGTATACGAGCAGTACTTC | CASSLTAGVYEQYF
TRBJ2-6 | - | - | TRBV30 | TGTGCCTGGGGGGGGTCTGGGGCCAACGTCCTGACTTTC | CAWGGSGANVLTF
TRBJ1-5 | - | - | TRBV6-1 | TGTGCCAGCAGTACCCGACAGGCCGTGAATCAGCCCCAGCATTTT | CASSTRQAVNQPQHF
TRBJ1-5 | - | TRBD1 | TRBV4-1 | TGCGCCAGCAGCCAAGATGCCCGGGACAGGGGGAATCAGCCCCAGCATTTT | CASSQDARDRGNQPQHF